This passage covers 19 T cell receptor beta chains from one sample sequenced in a study of blood T cell repertoires in COVID-19. The repertoire was sequenced with immunoSEQ multiplex PCR; TCRdb's copy has only in-frame clones and lacks some. The sample gives some 120,000 clones, almost 85% of which show up once; around 13% is in the top ten. The sample comprised peripheral blood. The receptor set was obtained from a woman aged 25 to 39 who had recovered from COVID-19.

V and J are TRBV5-1 and TRBJ2-2; D is undetermined. CDR3 length: 14 residues. Germline assignment: CDR1 SGHRS and CDR2 YFSETQ. Between the trimmed V and J ends, which lost 1 base and 1 base, there was a span of 5 bases. The CDR3 here is CASSLLGNTGELFF. The CDR3 region has the DNA TGCGCCAGCAGCTTGCTAGGGAACACCGGGGAGCTGTTTTTT. The full variable domain, in which reference TRBV5-1 and TRBJ2-2 provide the parts outside the CDR3, is KAGVTQTPRYLIKTRGQQVTLSCSPISGHRSVSWYQQTPGQGLQFLFEYFSETQRNKGNFPGRFSGRQFSNSRSEMNVSTLELGDSALYLCASSLLGNTGELFFGEGSRLTVL.

The chain uses TRBV2 and TRBJ1-1; maybe TRBD1 (5 bases). Trimming pared 1 base from V and 1 base from J, leaving 10 bases between. The CDR3 runs to 15 residues. Germline CDR1 is SNHLY and CDR2 is FYNNEI. The CDR3 sequence is CASSEVGGENTEAFF. CDR3 coding DNA: TGTGCCAGCAGTGAAGTAGGAGGGGAGAACACTGAAGCTTTCTTT.

This chain links TRBV19 with TRBJ2-7; the match to TRBD2 covers 7 bases. CDR1 and CDR2 from the germline V gene are LNHDA and SQIVND (reference sequence). The J segment lost 2 bases and the V segment lost 5 bases, leaving 9 bases of the junction unmatched. This CDR3 has 15 residues. CDR3 sequence: CASSETSKGPYEQYF. CDR3 bases: TGTGCCAGTAGTGAGACTAGCAAGGGCCCCTACGAGCAGTACTTC.

This clone was recorded once. The V call is TRBV13, the J call TRBJ1-2; TRBD1 agrees at 7 bases. The length of the CDR3 is 13 residues. V lost 1 base, J lost 4 bases, and 0 bases stayed unmatched. CDR1 is PRHDT, CDR2 FYEKMQ, per germline (reference sequence). The CDR3 DNA sequence: TGTGCCAGCAGCTTAGCAGGGGGCTATGGCTACACCTTC. Protein: CASSLAGGYGYTF.

This clone was observed a few times. The rearrangement uses TRBV14 and TRBJ2-2, with D possibly being TRBD2 (6 bases). Germline V lookup: CDR1 SGHDN, CDR2 FVKESK. With 0 bases removed from V and 5 bases from J, the gap between germline ends came to 13 bases. CDR3 length: 16 residues. The DNA for the CDR3 is TGTGCCAGCAGCCAAGATTTCGGAGGGCTGACCGGGGAGCTGTTTTTT. Protein: CASSQDFGGLTGELFF.

The J gene is TRBJ2-5, the V gene TRBV5-1, with no clear D. The CDR3 is 14 amino acids. Trimming removed 0 bases at V and 4 bases at J, with 10 bases between. Germline V gene data show CDR1 as SGHRS and CDR2 as YFSETQ. The CDR3 DNA follows: TGCGCCAGCAGCTTGGCCGGAGTAGGAGAGACCCAGTACTTC. Protein sequence: CASSLAGVGETQYF. The full variable domain, with the rest looked up from reference TRBV5-1 and TRBJ2-5, is KAGVTQTPRYLIKTRGQQVTLSCSPISGHRSVSWYQQTPGQGLQFLFEYFSETQRNKGNFPGRFSGRQFSNSRSEMNVSTLELGDSALYLCASSLAGVGETQYFGPGTRLLVL.

The rearrangement links TRBV6-5 to TRBJ2-5; perhaps TRBD2 as D (5 bases). This CDR3 region has 14 residues. Germline values: CDR1 MNHEY, CDR2 SVGAGI. Trimming shortened V by 2 bases and J by 5 bases, and 12 bases separated the two germline ends. The CDR3 protein is CASSYGGSPETQYF. CDR3 bases: TGTGCCAGCAGTTACGGAGGTAGTCCGGAGACCCAGTACTTC.

The chain links TRBV7-9 to TRBJ2-2, with a tentative D call TRBD2 (5 bases). Germline CDR1 SEHNR, CDR2 FQNEAQ (reference sequence). The germline V and J ends were trimmed by 1 base and 2 bases, with 14 bases remaining between them. This CDR3 region has 17 residues. The CDR3: CASSLETNSGNTGELFF. The CDR3 DNA reads as TGTGCCAGCAGCTTAGAGACTAACTCAGGAAACACCGGGGAGCTGTTTTTT.

The chain joins TRBV7-2 to TRBJ1-4; possibly TRBD1 for D (6 bases). The CDR3 runs to 14 residues. CDR1 and CDR2 (germline): SGHTA, FQGNSA. Trimming left V 5 bases short and J 7 bases short, with 14 bases between. The CDR3 loop reads CASSQGVGGEKLFF. CDR3 DNA: TGTGCCAGCAGCCAAGGGGTAGGGGGTGAAAAACTGTTTTTT. The full variable domain, in which reference TRBV7-2 and TRBJ1-4 provide the parts outside the CDR3, is GAGVSQSPSNKVTEKGKDVELRCDPISGHTALYWYRQSLGQGLEFLIYFQGNSAPDKSGLPSDRFSAERTGGSVSTLTIQRTQQEDSAVYLCASSQGVGGEKLFFGSGTQLSVL.

This clone was seen just once. The genes are TRBV3-1 (or the pseudogene TRBV3-2) and TRBJ2-1; the match to TRBD1 covers 11 bases. The CDR3 extends over 16 amino acids. With V trimmed by 6 bases and J by 8 bases, 12 bases remained unmatched. CDR1 and CDR2 (germline): LGHDT, YNNKEL (reference sequence). The CDR3 is CASRPSPGQGVDEQFF. For the CDR3, the DNA is TGTGCCAGCAGACCCAGTCCGGGACAGGGGGTGGATGAGCAGTTCTTC.

Here the CDR3 DNA reads TGTGCCAGCAGCTTAGGGTGGGGCGTTAGCAATCAGCCCCAGCATTTT. Translating it yields CASSLGWGVSNQPQHF. The chain combines TRBV7-8 with TRBJ1-5; weak D call: TRBD1 (5 bases). The ends were cut back, 1 base at V and 0 bases at J, with 10 bases in the middle. CDR3 size: 16 residues. Germline CDR1 SGHVS, CDR2 FQNEAQ.

This clone has a single count. The rearrangement uses TRBV6-1 and TRBJ1-2, with 9 bases matching TRBD1. This CDR3 is 16 amino acids long. The V and J ends lost 3 bases and 9 bases, in that order; junction bases with no gene match: 14. Germline V gene lookup returns CDR1 MNHNS and CDR2 SASEGT. The CDR3: CASSDPIRDRVVSYTF. The DNA for the CDR3 is TGTGCCAGCAGTGACCCTATTCGGGACAGGGTAGTAAGCTACACCTTC.

This chain uses TRBV11-1 with TRBJ2-1, with 10 positions matching TRBD1. The ends lost 0 bases at V and 4 bases at J; junction bases unmatched: 3. From germline, CDR1 is SGHAT and CDR2 FQDESV (reference sequence). There are 16 residues in the CDR3. This CDR3 reads CASSLAGQGVYNEQFF. In DNA form, the CDR3 reads TGTGCCAGCAGCTTAGCAGGACAGGGGGTTTACAATGAGCAGTTCTTC.

This chain connects TRBV4-2 to TRBJ2-1, with 11 bases that match TRBD2. After removal of 1 base from V and 4 bases from J, the junction contained 6 bases not matched to a gene. The CDR3 extends over 17 amino acids. Germline lookup yields CDR1 LGHNA and CDR2 YNFKEQ. The DNA of the CDR3 is TGTGCCAGCAGCCAAGTAACTAGCGGGAGCATATACAATGAGCAGTTCTTC. Translation gives CASSQVTSGSIYNEQFF.

This chain links TRBV11-2 with TRBJ2-4; D possibly corresponds to TRBD2 (6 bases). The CDR3 has 13 residues. V lost 5 bases to trimming and J lost 10 bases, with 15 bases between them. Germline CDR1 and CDR2: SGHAT and FQNNGV. CDR3 DNA sequence: TGTGCCAGCAGCCCCGTTGGGGGGAAGATTCAGTACTTC. Protein: CASSPVGGKIQYF.

The chain employs TRBV29-1 and TRBJ1-2; weak D call: TRBD1 (5 bases). Trimming shortened V by 7 bases and J by 3 bases, and 15 bases separated the two germline ends. Germline CDR1 SQVTM, CDR2 ANQGSEA. This CDR3 comprises 13 residues. The CDR3 sequence: CSADSEGDYGYTF. CDR3 coding DNA: TGCAGCGCTGACAGCGAAGGGGACTATGGCTACACCTTC.

The J gene is TRBJ2-2, the V gene TRBV5-4; 9 bases line up with TRBD1. The CDR3 extends over 15 amino acids. V shed 0 bases and J 3 bases; nucleotides not matched to a gene: 0. Germline-derived CDR1 and CDR2 are SGHNT and YYREEE (reference sequence). The CDR3 DNA reads as TGTGCCAGCAGCTTGGGGACAGGGGACACCGGGGAGCTGTTTTTT. Protein: CASSLGTGDTGELFF.

J is TRBJ2-2 and V is TRBV3-1 (or the pseudogene TRBV3-2); tentatively, D is TRBD2 (5 bases). The V gene's germline CDR1 is LGHDT and CDR2 YNNKEL (reference sequence). Trimming shortened V by 4 bases and J by 4 bases, and 10 bases separated the two germline ends. The length of the CDR3 is 14 residues. The CDR3 loop is CASSLGLVTGELFF. CDR3 DNA sequence: TGTGCCAGCAGCCTCGGACTCGTCACCGGGGAGCTGTTTTTT.

The chain is built from TRBV5-1 and TRBJ2-3; no firm D call. Germline CDR1 reads SGHRS; CDR2 reads YFSETQ. Trimming stripped 5 bases from V and 1 base from J, with 11 bases between. This CDR3 has 14 amino acids. The CDR3 here is CASSSGLGTDTQYF. CDR3 sequence (DNA): TGCGCCAGCAGTTCGGGTCTCGGCACAGATACGCAGTATTTT.